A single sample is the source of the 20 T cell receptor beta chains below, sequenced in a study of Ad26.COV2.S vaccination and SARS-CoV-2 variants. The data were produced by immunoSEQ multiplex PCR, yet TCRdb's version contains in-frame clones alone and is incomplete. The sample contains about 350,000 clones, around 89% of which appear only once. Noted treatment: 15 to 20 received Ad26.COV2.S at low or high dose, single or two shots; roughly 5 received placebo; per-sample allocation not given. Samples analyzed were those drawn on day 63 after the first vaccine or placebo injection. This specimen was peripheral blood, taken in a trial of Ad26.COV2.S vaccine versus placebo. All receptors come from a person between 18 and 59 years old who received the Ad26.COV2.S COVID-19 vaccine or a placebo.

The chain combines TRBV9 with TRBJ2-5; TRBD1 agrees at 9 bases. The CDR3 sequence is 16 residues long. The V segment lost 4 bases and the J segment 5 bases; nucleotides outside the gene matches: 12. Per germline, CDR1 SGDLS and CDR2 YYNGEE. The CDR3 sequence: CASSPRPGTGLETQYF. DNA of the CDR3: TGTGCCAGCAGCCCTCGTCCCGGGACAGGGTTGGAGACCCAGTACTTC.

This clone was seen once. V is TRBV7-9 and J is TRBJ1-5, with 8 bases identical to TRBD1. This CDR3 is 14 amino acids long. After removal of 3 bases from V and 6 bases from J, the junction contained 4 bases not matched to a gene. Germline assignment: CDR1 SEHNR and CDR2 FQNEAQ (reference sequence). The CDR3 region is CASSFGQGGQPQHF. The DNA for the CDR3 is TGTGCCAGCAGCTTTGGACAGGGCGGTCAGCCCCAGCATTTT.

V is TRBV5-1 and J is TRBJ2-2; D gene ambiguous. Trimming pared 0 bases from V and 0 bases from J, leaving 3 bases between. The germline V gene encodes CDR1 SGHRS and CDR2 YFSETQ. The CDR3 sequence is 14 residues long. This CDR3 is CASSLASNTGELFF. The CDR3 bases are TGCGCCAGCAGCTTGGCTTCGAACACCGGGGAGCTGTTTTTT.

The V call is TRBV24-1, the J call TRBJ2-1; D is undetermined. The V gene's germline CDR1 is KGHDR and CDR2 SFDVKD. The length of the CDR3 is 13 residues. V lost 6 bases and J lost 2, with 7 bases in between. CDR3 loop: CATSNRPYNEQFF. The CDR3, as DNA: TGTGCCACCAGTAACCGCCCCTACAATGAGCAGTTCTTC.

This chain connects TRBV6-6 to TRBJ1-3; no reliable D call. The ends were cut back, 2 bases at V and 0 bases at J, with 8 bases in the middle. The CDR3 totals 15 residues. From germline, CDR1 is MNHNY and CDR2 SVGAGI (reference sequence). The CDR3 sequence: CASSYRDISGNTIYF. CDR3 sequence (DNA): TGTGCCAGCAGTTACCGCGACATCTCTGGAAACACCATATATTTT.

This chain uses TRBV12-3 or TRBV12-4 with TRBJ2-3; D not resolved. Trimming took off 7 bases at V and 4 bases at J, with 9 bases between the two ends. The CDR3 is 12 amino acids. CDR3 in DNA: TGTGCCAGCACCGACGCAGCAGATACGCAGTATTTT. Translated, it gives CASTDAADTQYF.

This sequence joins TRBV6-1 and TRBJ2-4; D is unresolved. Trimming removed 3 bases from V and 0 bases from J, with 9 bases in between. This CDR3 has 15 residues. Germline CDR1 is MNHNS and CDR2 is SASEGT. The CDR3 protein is CASSDRRLAKNIQYF. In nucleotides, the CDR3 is TGTGCCAGCAGTGACCGACGGTTAGCCAAAAACATTCAGTACTTC.

The CDR3, as DNA: TGTGCCAGCGGCCGGGACAGGGACCACGAGCAGTACTTC. Amino acids: CASGRDRDHEQYF. The chain is built from TRBV11-2 and TRBJ2-7, with TRBD1 identical over 9 bases. V shed 8 bases, J shed 5 bases, and the junction held 7 bases outside the gene matches. The CDR3 is 13 residues long. In germline, CDR1 is SGHAT, CDR2 FQNNGV. Complete variable domain (other parts from reference TRBV11-2 and TRBJ2-7): EAGVAQSPRYKIIEKRQSVAFWCNPISGHATLYWYQQILGQGPKLLIQFQNNGVVDDSQLPKDRFSAERLKGVDSTLKIQPAKLEDSAVYLCASGRDRDHEQYFGPGTRLTVT.

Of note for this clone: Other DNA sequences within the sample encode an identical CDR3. CDR3 DNA: TGTGCCAGCAGCCGCGACAGGGCAGGTTACAATGAGCAGTTCTTC. Translation gives CASSRDRAGYNEQFF. This sequence joins TRBV2 and TRBJ2-1, with 7 nucleotides matching TRBD1. The CDR3 loop spans 15 amino acids. Per the germline V gene, CDR1 is SNHLY and CDR2 is FYNNEI. V gave up 6 bases and J gave up 4 bases; unmatched junction bases: 9. Full variable domain (rest looked up from reference TRBV2 and TRBJ2-1): EPEVTQTPSHQVTQMGQEVILRCVPISNHLYFYWYRQILGQKVEFLVSFYNNEISEKSEIFDDQFSVERPDGSNFTLKIRSTKLEDSAMYFCASSRDRAGYNEQFFGPGTRLTVL.

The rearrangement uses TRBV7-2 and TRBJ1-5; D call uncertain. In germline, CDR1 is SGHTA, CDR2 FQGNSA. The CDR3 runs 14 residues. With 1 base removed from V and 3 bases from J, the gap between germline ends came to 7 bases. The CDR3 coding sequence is TGTGCCAGCAGCTTAGGGTCGGACAATCAGCCCCAGCATTTT. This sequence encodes CASSLGSDNQPQHF. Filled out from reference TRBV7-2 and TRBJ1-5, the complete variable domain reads GAGVSQSPSNKVTEKGKDVELRCDPISGHTALYWYRQSLGQGLEFLIYFQGNSAPDKSGLPSDRFSAERTGGSVSTLTIQRTQQEDSAVYLCASSLGSDNQPQHFGDGTRLSIL.

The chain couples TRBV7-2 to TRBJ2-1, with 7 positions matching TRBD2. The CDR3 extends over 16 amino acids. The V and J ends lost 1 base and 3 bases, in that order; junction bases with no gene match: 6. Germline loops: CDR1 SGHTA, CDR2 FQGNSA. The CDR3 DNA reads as TGTGCCAGCAGCTTAGAGGGCGGGAGCCTCTACAATGAGCAGTTCTTC. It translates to CASSLEGGSLYNEQFF.

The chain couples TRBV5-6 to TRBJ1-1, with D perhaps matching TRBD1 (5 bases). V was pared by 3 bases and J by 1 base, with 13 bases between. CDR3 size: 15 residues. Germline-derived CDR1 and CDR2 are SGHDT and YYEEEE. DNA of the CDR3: TGTGCCAGCAGCTCGGGGGAAAGGTGGAACACTGAAGCTTTCTTT. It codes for CASSSGERWNTEAFF.

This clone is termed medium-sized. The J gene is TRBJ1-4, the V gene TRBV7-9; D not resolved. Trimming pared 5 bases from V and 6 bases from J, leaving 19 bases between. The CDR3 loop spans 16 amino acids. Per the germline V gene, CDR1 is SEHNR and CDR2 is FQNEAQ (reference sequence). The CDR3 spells CASSQGRGRVDEKLFF. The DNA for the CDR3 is TGTGCCAGCAGCCAAGGCCGAGGACGGGTGGATGAAAAACTGTTTTTT.

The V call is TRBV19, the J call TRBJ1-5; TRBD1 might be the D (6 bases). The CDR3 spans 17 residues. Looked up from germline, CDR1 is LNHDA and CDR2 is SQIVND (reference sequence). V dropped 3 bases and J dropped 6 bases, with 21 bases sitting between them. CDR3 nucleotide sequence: TGTGCCAGTAGTATGGGGGCTCATAGTAGGATCGGTCAGCCCCAGCATTTT. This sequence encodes CASSMGAHSRIGQPQHF.

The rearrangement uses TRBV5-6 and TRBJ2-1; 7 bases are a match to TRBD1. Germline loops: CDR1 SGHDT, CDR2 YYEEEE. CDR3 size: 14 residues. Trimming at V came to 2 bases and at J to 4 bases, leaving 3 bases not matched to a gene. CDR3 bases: TGTGCCAGCAGCTTACAGGGGTGGTACAATGAGCAGTTCTTC. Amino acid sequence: CASSLQGWYNEQFF.

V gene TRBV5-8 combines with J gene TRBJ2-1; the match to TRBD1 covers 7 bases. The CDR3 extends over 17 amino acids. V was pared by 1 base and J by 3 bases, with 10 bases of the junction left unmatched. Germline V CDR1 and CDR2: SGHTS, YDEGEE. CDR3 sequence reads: CASSLFRGTDNYNEQFF. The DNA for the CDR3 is TGTGCCAGCAGCTTGTTCCGAGGGACAGATAACTACAATGAGCAGTTCTTC.

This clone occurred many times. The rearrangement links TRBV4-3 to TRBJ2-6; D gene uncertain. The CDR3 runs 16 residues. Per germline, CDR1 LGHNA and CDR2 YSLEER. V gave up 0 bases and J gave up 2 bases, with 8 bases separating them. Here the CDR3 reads CASSQDLGAGANVLTF. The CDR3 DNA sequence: TGCGCCAGCAGCCAAGATCTTGGGGCTGGGGCCAACGTCCTGACTTTC.

DNA for the CDR3: TGTGCCATCAGTGAGCACCGGGACAGATACACAGATACGCAGTATTTT. Its translation is CAISEHRDRYTDTQYF. The chain uses TRBV10-3 and TRBJ2-3; 7 bases are shared with TRBD1. Germline CDR1 ENHRY, CDR2 SYGVKD. After removal of 2 bases from V and 2 bases from J, the junction contained 7 bases not matched to a gene. This CDR3 is built from 16 residues.

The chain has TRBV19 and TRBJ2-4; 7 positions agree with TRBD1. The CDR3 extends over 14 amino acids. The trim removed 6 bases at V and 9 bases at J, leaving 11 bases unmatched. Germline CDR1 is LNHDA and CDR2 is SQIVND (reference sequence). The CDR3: CASSLDRRSVIQYF. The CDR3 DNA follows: TGTGCCAGTAGCTTGGACAGGAGGTCAGTCATTCAGTACTTC. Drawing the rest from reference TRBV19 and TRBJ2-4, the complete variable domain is DGGITQSPKYLFRKEGQNVTLSCEQNLNHDAMYWYRQDPGQGLRLIYYSQIVNDFQKGDIAEGYSVSREKKESFPLTVTSAQKNPTAFYLCASSLDRRSVIQYFGAGTRLSVL.

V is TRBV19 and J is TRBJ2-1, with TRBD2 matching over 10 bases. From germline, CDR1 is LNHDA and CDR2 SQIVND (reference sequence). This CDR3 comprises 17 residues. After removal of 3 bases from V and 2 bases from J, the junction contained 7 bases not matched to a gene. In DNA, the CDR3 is TGTGCCAGTAGTATCCAAGCTAGCGGGAGACCCTACAATGAGCAGTTCTTC. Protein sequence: CASSIQASGRPYNEQFF.